This T cell receptor beta chain was identified in a study of T cell changes during pregnancy in multiple sclerosis. The CDR3 extends over 16 amino acids. CDR1 and CDR2 from the germline V gene are LNHDA and SQIVND (reference sequence). Germline trimming cut 3 bases from V and 0 bases from J; bases unmatched to any gene: 4. Some clones are missing from TCRdb's copy, which holds only in-frame ones; the method was immunoSEQ multiplex PCR. The repertoire has roughly 70,000 clones, 90% of them found once; the top ten carry 1.5%. The sequence was obtained from a female donor with multiple sclerosis, enrolled in a pregnancy study. The V gene is TRBV19, the J gene TRBJ1-5; 8 nucleotides line up with TRBD1. Sequenced material: peripheral blood, taken in the third trimester of pregnancy. CDR3 nucleotide sequence: TGTGCCAGTAGTATTCAGGGGGCGAATAGCAATCAGCCCCAGCATTTT. Protein product: CASSIQGANSNQPQHF.